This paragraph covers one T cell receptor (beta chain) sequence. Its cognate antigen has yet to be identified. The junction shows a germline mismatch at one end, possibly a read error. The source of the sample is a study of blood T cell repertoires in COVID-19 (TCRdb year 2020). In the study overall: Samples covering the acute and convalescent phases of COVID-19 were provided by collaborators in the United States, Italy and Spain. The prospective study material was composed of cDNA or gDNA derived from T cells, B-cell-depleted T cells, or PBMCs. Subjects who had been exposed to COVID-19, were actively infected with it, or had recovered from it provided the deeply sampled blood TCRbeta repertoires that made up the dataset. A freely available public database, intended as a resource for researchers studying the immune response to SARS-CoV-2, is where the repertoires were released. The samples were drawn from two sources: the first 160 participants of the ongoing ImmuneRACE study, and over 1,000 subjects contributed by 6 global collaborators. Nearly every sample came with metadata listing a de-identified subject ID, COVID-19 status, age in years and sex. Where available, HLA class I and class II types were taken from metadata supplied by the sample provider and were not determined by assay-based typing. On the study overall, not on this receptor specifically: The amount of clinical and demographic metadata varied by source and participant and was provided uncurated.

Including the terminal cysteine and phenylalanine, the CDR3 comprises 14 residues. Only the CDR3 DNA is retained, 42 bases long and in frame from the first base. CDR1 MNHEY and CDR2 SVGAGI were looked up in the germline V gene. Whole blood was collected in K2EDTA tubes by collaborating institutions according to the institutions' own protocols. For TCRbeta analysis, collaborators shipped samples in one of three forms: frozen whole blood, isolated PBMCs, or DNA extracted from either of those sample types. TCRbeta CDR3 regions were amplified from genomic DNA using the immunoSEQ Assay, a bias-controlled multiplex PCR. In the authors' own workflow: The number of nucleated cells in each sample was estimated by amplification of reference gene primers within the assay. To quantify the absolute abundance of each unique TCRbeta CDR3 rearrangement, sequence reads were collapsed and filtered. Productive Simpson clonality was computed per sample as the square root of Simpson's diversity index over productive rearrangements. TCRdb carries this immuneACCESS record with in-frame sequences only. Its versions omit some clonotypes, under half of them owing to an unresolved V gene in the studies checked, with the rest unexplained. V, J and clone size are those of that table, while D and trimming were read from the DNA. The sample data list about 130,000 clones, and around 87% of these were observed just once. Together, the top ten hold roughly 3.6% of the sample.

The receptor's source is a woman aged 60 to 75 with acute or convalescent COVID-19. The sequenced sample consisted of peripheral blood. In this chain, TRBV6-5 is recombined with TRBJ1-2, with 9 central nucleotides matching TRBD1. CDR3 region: CAGSMTGGDYGYTF. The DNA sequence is TGTGCCGGCAGCATGACAGGGGGGGACTATGGCTACACCTTC.